The source of this T cell receptor (beta chain) is a study of control samples from healthy donors and cancer patients. Clones were read by immunoSEQ multiplex PCR, and TCRdb kept only the in-frame ones, dropping some. The sample holds about 150,000 clones, roughly nine tenths seen once. J lost 9 bases, V lost 5 bases, and 14 bases had no gene match. There are 16 residues in the CDR3. CDR1 is LNHDA, CDR2 SQIVND, per germline (reference sequence). The TCR comes from a woman aged 25 to 39 in good health. Specimen: blood. This rearrangement joins TRBV19 to TRBJ2-1; 9 nucleotides line up with TRBD2. The chain's CDR3 is CASSPPLAGGRGEQFF. The CDR3 DNA reads as TGTGCCAGTAGTCCCCCACTAGCGGGTGGGCGGGGTGAGCAGTTCTTC.